This record looks at one T cell receptor beta chain sequence and its context. Its target is unknown. These data come from a study of cytomegalovirus exposure and HLA in healthy donors. Findings and caveats of the study: Clonal expansion was found to be greater in HLA-associated TCR beta chains than in equally common others in a later analysis. The authors later linked a missense DCLRE1C variant to TCR beta V- and J-gene trimming. Most likely, a cluster of highly shared sequence variants arose as a sequencing artifact.

Primers included in the PCR were 60 Vbeta and 13 Jbeta primers. Method: immunoSEQ multiplex PCR; TCRdb's copy keeps in-frame clones and lacks some. The table has some 150,000 clones, approximately 80% seen once; the top ten hold 1.3%. The CDR3 extends over 16 amino acids. The V gene end was trimmed by 3 bases and the J gene end by 6 bases; junction bases not matched to a gene: 12. Germline CDR1 LNHDA, CDR2 SQIVND (reference sequence). Material: PBMCs. The origin of this receptor is a woman aged 35 to 49 in good health and CMV-seronegative. The chain has TRBV19 and TRBJ1-1; 8 nucleotides match TRBD1. CDR3 amino acids: CASSMPTGVGKSEAFF. CDR3 in DNA: TGTGCCAGTAGTATGCCGACAGGGGTTGGGAAATCTGAAGCTTTCTTT.